These 26 T cell receptor beta chains originate from one sample sequenced in a study of blood T cell repertoires in COVID-19. Profiled with immunoSEQ multiplex PCR; TCRdb holds only in-frame clones, not every one. In the table there are roughly 250,000 clones, around 87% of which are singletons. The source material was PBMCs or T cells enriched from blood (not recorded which). The receptors here all came from a woman in her fifties or sixties who had recovered from COVID-19.

V usage is TRBV5-5 and J usage is TRBJ2-2, with TRBD2 identical over 11 bases. The trim removed 4 bases at V and 6 bases at J, leaving 5 bases unmatched. The CDR3 runs to 15 residues. The germline CDR1 and CDR2 sequences are SGHKS and YYEKEE (reference sequence). This CDR3 reads CASSTTSGKAGELFF. In nucleotides, the CDR3 is TGTGCCAGCAGCACGACTAGCGGGAAAGCCGGGGAGCTGTTTTTT.

This sequence joins TRBV6-1 and TRBJ1-5; D ambiguous. CDR1 and CDR2 (germline): MNHNS, SASEGT. The CDR3 extends over 14 amino acids. Between the trimmed V and J ends, which lost 1 base and 2 bases, there was a span of 6 bases. In DNA, the CDR3 is TGTGCCAGCAGTGAAGGGAGACGCAATCAGCCCCAGCATTTT. This gives the protein CASSEGRRNQPQHF.

This clone appeared once. This sequence joins TRBV4-2 and TRBJ2-3; 7 nucleotides align to TRBD2. The J segment lost 2 bases and the V segment lost 3 bases, leaving 8 bases of the junction unmatched. The CDR3 has 16 amino acids. The germline CDR1 and CDR2 sequences are LGHNA and YNFKEQ. CDR3 region: CASSQWLAENTDTQYF. The CDR3 DNA follows: TGTGCCAGCAGCCAGTGGCTAGCGGAAAACACAGATACGCAGTATTTT.

This chain links TRBV2 with TRBJ2-1; 7 bases agree with TRBD2. V dropped 0 bases and J dropped 4; count of bases not matched to a gene: 12. Germline-derived CDR1 and CDR2 are SNHLY and FYNNEI. The CDR3 has 18 amino acids. As DNA, the CDR3 is TGTGCCAGCAGTGAAGCGATTTCGCGCGGGAGCGAATACAATGAGCAGTTCTTC. Encoded protein: CASSEAISRGSEYNEQFF.

The chain joins TRBV7-9 to TRBJ2-7; 9 bases fit TRBD1. Germline V gene lookup returns CDR1 SEHNR and CDR2 FQNEAQ (reference sequence). The trim removed 2 bases at V and 6 bases at J, leaving 11 bases unmatched. The CDR3 contains 16 residues. The CDR3 is CASSLRGPGQGSEQYF. The DNA of the CDR3 is TGTGCCAGCAGCTTAAGGGGTCCGGGACAGGGTAGCGAGCAGTACTTC.

This chain links TRBV21-1 with TRBJ1-1. TRBV21-1 is deemed a pseudogene. This CDR3 contains 11 residues. The CDR3, as DNA: TGTGCCAGCAGACTTAAACCTGAAGCTTTCTTT. It specifies CASRLKPEAFF.

This clone occurred a few times. J is TRBJ2-1 and V is TRBV11-2, with 11 bases identical to TRBD2. This CDR3 comprises 17 residues. CDR1 is SGHAT and CDR2 is FQNNGV in the germline V gene. The V segment lost 1 base and the J segment 6 bases; nucleotides outside the gene matches: 8. CDR3 region: CASSLVRLAGLSNEQFF. The CDR3 DNA reads as TGTGCCAGCAGCTTAGTGAGACTAGCGGGACTATCCAATGAGCAGTTCTTC.

This clone has only a few counts. V and J are TRBV3-1 (or the pseudogene TRBV3-2) and TRBJ2-7, with 7 bases aligning to TRBD1. The CDR3 has 12 residues. Looked up from germline, CDR1 is LGHDT and CDR2 is YNNKEL (reference sequence). V was clipped by 4 bases and J by 6 bases; unmatched bases: 3. The CDR3 DNA is TGTGCCAGCAGCCCTCGACAGGGCGAGCAGTACTTC. As protein: CASSPRQGEQYF.

This clone was observed a few times. The rearrangement links TRBV10-1 to TRBJ1-3, with D possibly matching TRBD1 (5 bases). V was shortened by 8 bases and J by 2 bases, with 13 bases between the two germline ends. Germline V gives CDR1 WNHNN, CDR2 SYGVQD (reference sequence). The CDR3 contains 14 residues. DNA of the CDR3: TGCGCCAGCGTGGGGCCTATAACTGGAAACACCATATATTTT. Its translation is CASVGPITGNTIYF.

This sequence joins TRBV5-1 and TRBJ2-1, with D unresolved. The CDR3 is 12 amino acids. Germline CDR1 SGHRS, CDR2 YFSETQ. Trimming removed 1 base at V and 8 bases at J, with 7 bases between. Here the CDR3 reads CASSLSDHEQFF. In DNA, the CDR3 is TGCGCCAGCAGCTTGAGCGACCATGAGCAGTTCTTC. The whole variable domain, filled in from reference TRBV5-1 and TRBJ2-1, reads KAGVTQTPRYLIKTRGQQVTLSCSPISGHRSVSWYQQTPGQGLQFLFEYFSETQRNKGNFPGRFSGRQFSNSRSEMNVSTLELGDSALYLCASSLSDHEQFFGPGTRLTVL.

This clone turned up a few times. The chain has TRBV18 and TRBJ2-2, with 9 bases lining up with TRBD2. This CDR3 has 17 residues. Germline V lookup: CDR1 KGHSH, CDR2 LQKENI. The V and J ends lost 1 base and 1 base, in that order; junction bases with no gene match: 4. The CDR3 sequence is CASSPLAGVRNTGELFF. The CDR3 coding sequence is TGTGCCAGCTCACCACTAGCGGGAGTTAGGAACACCGGGGAGCTGTTTTTT.

The CDR3 coding sequence is TGCGCCAGCAGCATTCTACCGGGAAACTCCTACGAGCAGTACTTC. Residues: CASSILPGNSYEQYF. This chain connects TRBV4-1 to TRBJ2-7; possibly TRBD2 for D (5 bases). V lost 5 bases and J 0 bases, leaving 14 bases between the germline ends. CDR3 length equals 15 residues. Looked up from germline, CDR1 is MGHRA and CDR2 is YSYEKL.

The chain is built from TRBV2 and TRBJ1-2; no definite D call. The V and J ends lost 6 bases and 1 base respectively, with 18 bases between them. Germline CDR1 is SNHLY and CDR2 is FYNNEI. The CDR3 consists of 16 residues. CDR3 amino acids: CASRAESVLNNYGYTF. The CDR3 nucleotides are TGTGCCAGCAGGGCAGAAAGCGTGCTAAATAACTATGGCTACACCTTC.

The gene calls are TRBV7-9 and TRBJ2-1; 9 nucleotides line up with TRBD2. The trim removed 6 bases at V and 10 bases at J, leaving 1 base unmatched. This CDR3 region has 11 residues. CDR1 is SEHNR, CDR2 FQNEAQ, per germline (reference sequence). CDR3 region: CASSLAGEQFF. The CDR3 region has the DNA TGTGCCAGCAGTCTAGCGGGGGAGCAGTTCTTC.

The chain joins TRBV30 to TRBJ1-5, with 7 bases fitting TRBD1. The CDR3 loop spans 14 amino acids. V shed 0 bases and J 7 bases; nucleotides not matched to a gene: 6. Germline loops: CDR1 GTSNPN, CDR2 SVGIG (reference sequence). Here the CDR3 reads CAWSVQGGGQPQHF. CDR3 DNA: TGTGCCTGGAGTGTACAAGGGGGCGGGCAGCCCCAGCATTTT.

The V call is TRBV12-3 or TRBV12-4, the J call TRBJ1-2; 9 nucleotides match TRBD1. The trim removed 6 bases at V and 7 bases at J, leaving 6 bases unmatched. The CDR3 is 13 residues long. The CDR3 is CASRGQGMGGYTF. The CDR3 bases are TGTGCCAGCAGGGGACAGGGAATGGGTGGCTACACCTTC.

This chain joins TRBV19 and TRBJ1-1; D possibly corresponds to TRBD1 (5 bases). Germline assignment: CDR1 LNHDA and CDR2 SQIVND (reference sequence). Trimming removed 6 bases at V and 0 bases at J, with 17 bases between. The CDR3 is made up of 16 amino acids. In DNA, the CDR3 is TGTGCCAGTAGCACAAAAAGGGGAATAATGAACACTGAAGCTTTCTTT. Amino acids: CASSTKRGIMNTEAFF. Using reference TRBV19 and TRBJ1-1 for the parts outside the CDR3, the full variable domain is DGGITQSPKYLFRKEGQNVTLSCEQNLNHDAMYWYRQDPGQGLRLIYYSQIVNDFQKGDIAEGYSVSREKKESFPLTVTSAQKNPTAFYLCASSTKRGIMNTEAFFGQGTRLTVV.

This clone has just one count. The chain has TRBV27 and TRBJ2-4; a weak D match, TRBD1 (5 bases). The CDR3 extends over 17 amino acids. The germline gives CDR1 MNHEY, CDR2 SMNVEV (reference sequence). Trimming removed 0 bases at V and 0 bases at J, with 12 bases between. The CDR3 nucleotides are TGTGCCAGCAGTTTATCCGGTTTCAGGGTAGCCAAAAACATTCAGTACTTC. As protein: CASSLSGFRVAKNIQYF.

The chain combines TRBV12-3 or TRBV12-4 with TRBJ1-2; the match to TRBD1 covers 7 bases. This CDR3 region has 13 residues. Losses at the gene ends were 4 bases for V and 10 bases for J; bases not matched to a gene: 9. The DNA for the CDR3 is TGTGCCAGCAGTTCAACTAGACAGGGATCCTACACCTTC. It codes for CASSSTRQGSYTF.

V is TRBV7-2 and J is TRBJ1-5, with D possibly matching TRBD1 (5 bases). Trimming took 1 base from V and 0 from J, leaving 7 bases between them. This CDR3 has 15 residues. Germline CDR1 is SGHTA and CDR2 is FQGNSA. Written as DNA, the CDR3 is TGTGCCAGCAGCTTAGAGGGGTATAGCAATCAGCCCCAGCATTTT. Its translation: CASSLEGYSNQPQHF. The complete variable domain, with remaining parts taken from reference TRBV7-2 and TRBJ1-5, reads GAGVSQSPSNKVTEKGKDVELRCDPISGHTALYWYRQSLGQGLEFLIYFQGNSAPDKSGLPSDRFSAERTGGSVSTLTIQRTQQEDSAVYLCASSLEGYSNQPQHFGDGTRLSIL.

Only a few counts were recorded for this clone. The chain links TRBV7-9 to TRBJ2-7, with 10 positions matching TRBD1. With 5 bases clipped from V and 1 base from J, the junction kept 5 bases outside the gene matches. The germline gives CDR1 SEHNR, CDR2 FQNEAQ (reference sequence). The CDR3 length is 15 residues. CDR3 loop: CASSPRDRGSYEQYF. DNA of the CDR3: TGTGCCAGCAGCCCCCGGGACAGGGGATCCTACGAGCAGTACTTC.

The gene calls are TRBV7-3 and TRBJ1-3; D is perhaps TRBD1 (6 bases). Germline assignment: CDR1 SGHTA and CDR2 FQGTGA. There are 15 residues in the CDR3. The V gene lost 4 bases and the J gene lost 4 bases, with 14 bases spanning the gap. The CDR3 coding sequence is TGTGCCAGCAGCTCACAAGGGGGAGTAGGAAACACCATATATTTT. Translated, it gives CASSSQGGVGNTIYF.

The chain recombines TRBV5-1 with TRBJ2-3, with D possibly matching TRBD2 (5 bases). The CDR3 consists of 16 residues. Per the germline V gene, CDR1 is SGHRS and CDR2 is YFSETQ. V was shortened by 1 base and J by 2 bases, with 14 bases between the two germline ends. The CDR3 sequence: CASSLRGPTFTDTQYF. The CDR3 DNA reads as TGCGCCAGCAGCTTGCGGGGTCCCACTTTCACAGATACGCAGTATTTT.

This chain joins TRBV19 and TRBJ1-1, with TRBD1 identical over 8 bases. The CDR3 length is 13 residues. Germline CDR1 and CDR2: LNHDA and SQIVND (reference sequence). With 5 bases clipped from V and 7 bases from J, the junction kept 6 bases outside the gene matches. CDR3 residues: CASSDRTGLEAFF. The CDR3 coding sequence is TGTGCCAGTAGTGACCGGACAGGGCTTGAAGCTTTCTTT.

The chain uses TRBV29-1 and TRBJ2-3, with 7 bases matching TRBD2. Germline CDR1 is SQVTM and CDR2 is ANQGSEA. After removal of 7 bases from V and 6 bases from J, the junction contained 13 bases not matched to a gene. CDR3 length equals 14 residues. The CDR3 protein is CSEGRGGSGDTQYF. CDR3 DNA sequence: TGCAGCGAGGGACGGGGCGGGAGTGGGGATACGCAGTATTTT.

The table lists this clone with a count of one. The chain joins TRBV27 to TRBJ2-7; TRBD2 might be the D (6 bases). This CDR3 comprises 12 residues. Germline loops: CDR1 MNHEY, CDR2 SMNVEV (reference sequence). V lost 8 bases to trimming and J lost 3 bases, with 11 bases between them. The CDR3 DNA reads TGTGCCAGCGGGAGGAGATACTACGAGCAGTACTTC. Amino acid sequence: CASGRRYYEQYF.